This entry concerns a single TCR beta chain. The antigen remains unidentified. Over chemoradiotherapy, repertoires were sampled more than once. Profiling relied on immunoSEQ multiplex PCR, and the TCRdb table lists in-frame clones only, not all of them. Among around 68,000 clones listed, 85% to 90% were seen once. The data belong to a study of chemoradiotherapy in HPV16-positive cancers. Turning to the study itself: Candidate HPV-specific T-cell clones and common TCR motifs came from functional assays in a couple of HPV16-positive patients.

Deletions cut 1 base from V and 5 bases from J, with 12 bases between. CDR1 and CDR2 from the germline V gene are SGHDT and YYEEEE. The CDR3 extends over 14 amino acids. Broader study findings: Only two HPV16-positive patients supplied the functional HPV-specificity definition. Candidate HPV-specific clones and E7-related TCR motifs grew in tumor during treatment.

The sequences come from blood, collected from a patient who underwent chemoradiotherapy. The chain carries TRBV5-6 and TRBJ2-5; D is unclear. This sequence originates from a human donor with HPV-associated anogenital cancer. CDR3 nucleotide sequence: TGTGCCAGCAGCTTGCACTCAGGAACGGAGACCCAGTACTTC. Its translation is CASSLHSGTETQYF.